The clone carrying this T cell receptor beta chain was counted many times. This record belongs to a study of T cells in Graves' hyperthyroidism and ophthalmopathy. It was RNA transcripts that yielded the amplified TCR beta CDR3 regions. HTBI primers were the set used in a first-round RT-PCR of the TCR CDR3. TCRdb itself ran the multiplex PCR reads through MiXCR, one entry per CDR3 protein. The data hold fewer than 650,000 distinct CDR3 sequences, with approximately 15% observed a single time. The source of this sequence is a woman aged 18-29 years with Graves' ophthalmopathy. Sequencing input: blood.

This CDR3 reads CASSEAPTGVGYNEQFF. CDR3 DNA sequence: TGTGCCAGCAGCGAAGCTCCTACAGGGGTCGGTTACAATGAGCAGTTCTTC. This chain links TRBV7-8 with TRBJ2-1, with 7 bases matching TRBD1. In germline, CDR1 is SGHVS, CDR2 FQNEAQ. The ends lost 5 bases at V and 4 bases at J; junction bases unmatched: 14. The CDR3 totals 17 residues.